One and the same sample provided the 28 T cell receptor beta chains below, sequenced in a study of cytomegalovirus exposure and HLA in healthy donors. The PCR contained 60 Vbeta and 13 Jbeta primers. The repertoire was sequenced with immunoSEQ multiplex PCR; TCRdb's copy has only in-frame clones and lacks some. This sample has some 160,000 clones, with approximately 80% found just once. Specimen: PBMCs. These receptors came from a woman aged 45-65 years in good health and CMV-seronegative.

The V call is TRBV10-3, the J call TRBJ1-5, with D unresolved. Germline V gene sequence: CDR1 ENHRY, CDR2 SYGVKD. V lost 4 bases, J lost 3 bases, and 13 bases lay in between. The CDR3 has 15 amino acids. The CDR3 region has the DNA TGTGCCATCAGTGGGGTAGCGGGGTTCAATCAGCCCCAGCATTTT. Its translation is CAISGVAGFNQPQHF.

This clone came up a few times. V usage is TRBV18 and J usage is TRBJ2-6; 10 bases fit TRBD1. Germline trimming cut 4 bases from V and 3 bases from J; bases unmatched to any gene: 6. Germline loops: CDR1 KGHSH, CDR2 LQKENI. The CDR3 is 17 amino acids. This CDR3 is CASSLDRGRSGANVLTF. DNA for the CDR3: TGTGCCAGCTCACTCGACAGGGGGCGCAGTGGGGCCAACGTCCTGACTTTC.

This chain connects TRBV27 to TRBJ2-1; 7 nucleotides align to TRBD2. Looked up from germline, CDR1 is MNHEY and CDR2 is SMNVEV (reference sequence). The CDR3 is made up of 12 amino acids. V shed 8 bases, J shed 2 bases, and the junction held 0 bases outside the gene matches. The CDR3 DNA follows: TGTGCCAGCGGGGGGGCCTACAATGAGCAGTTCTTC. This codes for CASGGAYNEQFF.

On this clone itself: This specimen includes other DNA sequences encoding the same CDR3. This chain connects TRBV5-1 to TRBJ1-2; D is perhaps TRBD1 (5 bases). Trimming left V 0 bases short and J 2 bases short, with 5 bases between. The CDR3 sequence is 13 residues long. Germline V gene data show CDR1 as SGHRS and CDR2 as YFSETQ. The DNA of the CDR3 is TGCGCCAGCAGCTTGGGACAGAACTATGGCTACACCTTC. Amino acids: CASSLGQNYGYTF.

The sample holds one count of this clone. The chain joins TRBV2 to TRBJ1-2, with D possibly TRBD1 on 5 matching bases. Germline CDR1 is SNHLY and CDR2 is FYNNEI. The ends were cut back, 2 bases at V and 6 bases at J, with 16 bases in the middle. CDR3 length: 15 amino acids. The CDR3 DNA follows: TGTGCCAGCAGTGAATCACGCGGGGGTGTGGATGGCTACACCTTC. Its translation: CASSESRGGVDGYTF.

This clone appeared a few times. V gene TRBV2 combines with J gene TRBJ2-1, with TRBD1 as a possible D gene (5 bases). Germline-derived CDR1 and CDR2 are SNHLY and FYNNEI. The V end lost 6 bases, the J end lost 9 bases, and 15 bases lay between the germline ends. The CDR3 consists of 13 residues. The CDR3 protein is CASRVDRTPEQFF. CDR3 sequence (DNA): TGTGCCAGCAGGGTTGACAGAACTCCTGAGCAGTTCTTC.

This clone came up a few times. The chain uses TRBV28 and TRBJ1-3; TRBD1 is a possible D gene (6 bases). Germline assignment: CDR1 MDHEN and CDR2 SYDVKM. The CDR3 is 12 residues long. V lost 8 bases and J lost 14, with 19 bases in between. The CDR3 protein is CASEDRPKGLYF. The CDR3 region has the DNA TGTGCCAGCGAGGACAGACCAAAGGGGTTATATTTT.

The J gene is TRBJ2-5, the V gene TRBV5-4; the match to TRBD2 covers 7 bases. The DNA matches TRBJ2-7 better at its end, which makes the J call doubtful. The V gene's germline CDR1 is SGHNT and CDR2 YYREEE (reference sequence). CDR3 length: 15 amino acids. As DNA, the CDR3 is TGTGCCAGCAGCTTAGGCGGGAGTATCTCCTACGAGCAGTACTTC. It encodes CASSLGGSISYEQYF.

The J gene is TRBJ2-6, the V gene TRBV5-1, with 8 bases fitting TRBD1. This CDR3 spans 18 amino acids. After removal of 0 bases from V and 0 bases from J, the junction contained 5 bases not matched to a gene. Germline CDR1 and CDR2: SGHRS and YFSETQ. DNA of the CDR3: TGCGCCAGCAGCTTGGGAGGACAGGGACTCTCTGGGGCCAACGTCCTGACTTTC. Protein sequence: CASSLGGQGLSGANVLTF.

The chain joins TRBV11-2 to TRBJ2-5, with 9 bases fitting TRBD2. Germline assignment: CDR1 SGHAT and CDR2 FQNNGV. V was clipped by 3 bases and J by 2 bases; unmatched bases: 4. This CDR3 contains 15 residues. CDR3 bases: TGTGCCAGCAGCTTGACTAGCGGATTTCAAGAGACCCAGTACTTC. The encoded protein is CASSLTSGFQETQYF.

This chain links TRBV4-2 with TRBJ1-1, with 7 bases that match TRBD1. This CDR3 contains 14 residues. The V segment lost 4 bases and the J segment 1 base; nucleotides outside the gene matches: 3. CDR1 and CDR2 (germline): LGHNA, YNFKEQ. The CDR3 spells CASSLTGTNTEAFF. The CDR3 DNA is TGTGCCAGCAGCCTGACAGGGACGAACACTGAAGCTTTCTTT.

V is TRBV19 and J is TRBJ1-1, with D uncertain. Germline assignment: CDR1 LNHDA and CDR2 SQIVND (reference sequence). Trimming took off 3 bases at V and 3 bases at J, with 11 bases between the two ends. The CDR3 is 14 residues long. For the CDR3, the DNA is TGTGCCAGTAGTATCCTTAGTGCGGACACTGAAGCTTTCTTT. Its protein product is CASSILSADTEAFF.

The chain uses TRBV10-3 and TRBJ1-5, with 7 bases that match TRBD1. Trimming cost V 5 bases and J 4 bases; bases outside gene matches: 5. The CDR3 loop spans 14 amino acids. Germline V gene data show CDR1 as ENHRY and CDR2 as SYGVKD. The CDR3 bases are TGTGCCATCAGTCGCGTACAGGGGAATCAGCCCCAGCATTTT. Residues: CAISRVQGNQPQHF.

The chain combines TRBV5-1 with TRBJ2-6, with no clear D. V lost 0 bases to trimming and J lost 0 bases, with 4 bases between them. This CDR3 has 15 residues. Germline loops: CDR1 SGHRS, CDR2 YFSETQ. As DNA, the CDR3 is TGCGCCAGCAGCTTGGGGGCCTCTGGGGCCAACGTCCTGACTTTC. Its translation is CASSLGASGANVLTF.

The chain uses TRBV6-6 and TRBJ1-5; tentatively, D is TRBD1 (5 bases). Per germline, CDR1 MNHNY and CDR2 SVGAGI (reference sequence). Trimming removed 10 bases from V and 5 bases from J, with 18 bases in between. CDR3 length equals 14 residues. The CDR3 nucleotides are TGTGCCACCTCGCAAGGGGCGCGAGATCAGCCCCAGCATTTT. Amino acid sequence: CATSQGARDQPQHF.

Worth noting for this clone: Other DNA sequences in the sample encode the same CDR3. The chain couples TRBV5-1 to TRBJ1-1; D uncertain. The V and J ends lost 4 bases and 2 bases respectively, with 12 bases between them. The length of the CDR3 is 14 residues. From germline, CDR1 is SGHRS and CDR2 YFSETQ. The CDR3 nucleotides are TGCGCCAGCAGCGATCCGGGGTCCAACACTGAAGCTTTCTTT. Translation gives CASSDPGSNTEAFF.

The V gene is TRBV19, the J gene TRBJ2-1; possible D gene TRBD2, 6 bases. Trimming took 8 bases from V and 9 from J, leaving 23 bases between them. The CDR3 covers 15 residues. Germline CDR1 and CDR2: LNHDA and SQIVND (reference sequence). This CDR3 is CASLGNAGGRGEQFF. CDR3 DNA: TGTGCCAGTTTAGGAAACGCTGGAGGGCGCGGTGAGCAGTTCTTC.

CDR3 region: CASSLGGAGNTIYF. The CDR3 nucleotides are TGTGCCAGCAGCTTGGGGGGGGCTGGAAACACCATATATTTT. This rearrangement joins TRBV5-6 to TRBJ1-3; maybe TRBD1 (5 bases). The germline gives CDR1 SGHDT, CDR2 YYEEEE. Trimming cost V 0 bases and J 2 bases, with 6 bases left between them. This CDR3 comprises 14 residues.

This sequence joins TRBV19 and TRBJ1-5; no firm D call. Germline assignment: CDR1 LNHDA and CDR2 SQIVND (reference sequence). V lost 8 bases and J 9 bases, leaving 11 bases between the germline ends. The CDR3 consists of 11 residues. CDR3 DNA sequence: TGTGCCAGTGGGGAGGTGGGGCCCCAGCATTTT. Translating gives CASGEVGPQHF.

The table lists this clone with a count of one. V is TRBV6-5 and J is TRBJ2-7, with D tentatively TRBD2 (5 bases). CDR1 and CDR2 (germline): MNHEY, SVGAGI. The CDR3 has 14 amino acids. V was cut by 4 bases and J by 0 bases, with 10 bases left in between. CDR3 region: CASSWEPYSYEQYF. CDR3 DNA: TGTGCCAGCAGTTGGGAGCCTTACTCCTACGAGCAGTACTTC.

The genes are TRBV5-4 and TRBJ1-1; maybe TRBD1 (5 bases). CDR1 is SGHNT and CDR2 is YYREEE in the germline V gene (reference sequence). This CDR3 comprises 14 residues. V lost 4 bases to trimming and J lost 8 bases, with 18 bases between them. Written as DNA, the CDR3 is TGTGCCAGCAGCCCAAGCAGGGTGTTCAGCGAAGCTTTCTTT. This encodes CASSPSRVFSEAFF.

This chain's CDR3 is CASSLAGPAGELFF. CDR3 nucleotide sequence: TGTGCCAGCAGCTTAGCTGGACCAGCTGGGGAGCTGTTTTTT. The rearrangement joins TRBV7-2 to TRBJ1-3, with D unresolved. The J call is doubtful: the DNA matches TRBJ2-2 better. The germline CDR1 and CDR2 sequences are SGHTA and FQGNSA. There are 14 residues in the CDR3.

This chain joins TRBV30 and TRBJ1-3; D gene ambiguous. In germline, CDR1 is GTSNPN, CDR2 SVGIG (reference sequence). V lost 2 bases and J 2 bases, leaving 22 bases between the germline ends. The CDR3 loop spans 18 amino acids. CDR3 sequence: CAWSPPPSRSYPGNTIYF. In DNA form, the CDR3 reads TGTGCCTGGAGTCCCCCCCCCAGTCGCTCTTATCCTGGAAACACCATATATTTT.

The chain employs TRBV5-1 and TRBJ1-1, with no clear D. CDR3 length: 14 residues. Trimming took off 0 bases at V and 5 bases at J, with 11 bases between the two ends. CDR1 and CDR2 from the germline V gene are SGHRS and YFSETQ. The DNA of the CDR3 is TGCGCCAGCAGCTTGGGCACACCGGGGACTGAAGCTTTCTTT. Amino acid sequence: CASSLGTPGTEAFF.

This chain connects TRBV30 to TRBJ1-5; 7 positions agree with TRBD1. This CDR3 region has 17 residues. Losses at the gene ends were 1 base for V and 0 bases for J; bases not matched to a gene: 9. CDR1 is GTSNPN and CDR2 is SVGIG in the germline V gene (reference sequence). CDR3 bases: TGTGCCTGGAGTGCCCCGACAGGGATGGCTAGCAATCAGCCCCAGCATTTT. As protein: CAWSAPTGMASNQPQHF. Complete variable domain (other parts from reference TRBV30 and TRBJ1-5): SQTIHQWPATLVQPVGSPLSLECTVEGTSNPNLYWYRQAAGRGLQLLFYSVGIGQISSEVPQNLSASRPQDRQFILSSKKLLLSDSGFYLCAWSAPTGMASNQPQHFGDGTRLSIL.

The V call is TRBV6-5, the J call TRBJ2-2, with D unclear. This CDR3 region has 15 residues. Looked up from germline, CDR1 is MNHEY and CDR2 is SVGAGI. Deletions cut 5 bases from V and 4 bases from J, with 14 bases between. This CDR3 is CASSPPVSGTGELFF. CDR3 nucleotides: TGTGCCAGCAGTCCCCCCGTCTCAGGCACCGGGGAGCTGTTTTTT.

The V gene is TRBV11-2, the J gene TRBJ2-7, with 9 bases fitting TRBD1. From germline, CDR1 is SGHAT and CDR2 FQNNGV. This CDR3 is 18 amino acids long. Unmatched junction bases numbered 14, after V lost 1 base and J lost 4 bases. CDR3 in DNA: TGTGCCAGCAGCTTAGTCGGGACAGGGTTTCATAAAACATACGAGCAGTACTTC. It is translated as CASSLVGTGFHKTYEQYF.

V gene TRBV30 combines with J gene TRBJ2-3, with 8 bases lining up with TRBD2. Trimming cost V 0 bases and J 0 bases; bases outside gene matches: 2. Germline values: CDR1 GTSNPN, CDR2 SVGIG (reference sequence). This CDR3 spans 15 amino acids. This chain's CDR3 is CAWSVSSGSTDTQYF. CDR3 nucleotide sequence: TGTGCCTGGAGTGTATCTAGCGGGAGCACAGATACGCAGTATTTT.